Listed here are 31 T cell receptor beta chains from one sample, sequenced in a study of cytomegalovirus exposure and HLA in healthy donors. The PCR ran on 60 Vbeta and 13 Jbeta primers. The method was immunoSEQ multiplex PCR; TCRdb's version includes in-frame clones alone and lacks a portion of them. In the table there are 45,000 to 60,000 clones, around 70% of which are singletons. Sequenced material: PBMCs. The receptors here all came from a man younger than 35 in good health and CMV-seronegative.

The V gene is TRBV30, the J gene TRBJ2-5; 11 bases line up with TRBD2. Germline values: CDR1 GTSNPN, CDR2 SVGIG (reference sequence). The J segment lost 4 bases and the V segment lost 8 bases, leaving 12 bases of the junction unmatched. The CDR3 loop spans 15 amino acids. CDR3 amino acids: CAGNSGRALRETQYF. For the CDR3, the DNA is TGTGCCGGAAATAGCGGGAGGGCCCTCAGAGAGACCCAGTACTTC.

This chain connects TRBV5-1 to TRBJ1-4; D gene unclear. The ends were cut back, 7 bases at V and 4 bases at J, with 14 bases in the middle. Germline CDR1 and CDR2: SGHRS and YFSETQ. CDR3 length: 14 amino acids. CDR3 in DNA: TGCGCCAGCGGCCCCGCAGGCCTTAATGAAAAACTGTTTTTT. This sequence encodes CASGPAGLNEKLFF.

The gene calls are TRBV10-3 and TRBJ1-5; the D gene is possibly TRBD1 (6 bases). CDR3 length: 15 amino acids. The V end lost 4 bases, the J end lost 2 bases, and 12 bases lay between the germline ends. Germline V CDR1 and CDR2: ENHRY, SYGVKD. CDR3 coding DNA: TGTGCCATCAGTGCAGGAGAGGGGGGCAATCAGCCCCAGCATTTT. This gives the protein CAISAGEGGNQPQHF.

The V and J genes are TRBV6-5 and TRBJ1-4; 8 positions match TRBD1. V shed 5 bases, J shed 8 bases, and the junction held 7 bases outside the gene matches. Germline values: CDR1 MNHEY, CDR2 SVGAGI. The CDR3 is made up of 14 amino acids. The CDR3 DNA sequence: TGTGCCAGCAGTCCCGACAGGGGAAAGGAAAAACTGTTTTTT. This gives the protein CASSPDRGKEKLFF.

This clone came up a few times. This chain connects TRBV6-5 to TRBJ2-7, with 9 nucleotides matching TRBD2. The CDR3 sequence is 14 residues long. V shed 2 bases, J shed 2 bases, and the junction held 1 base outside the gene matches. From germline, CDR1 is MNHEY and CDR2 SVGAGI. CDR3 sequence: CASSYASGTYEQYF. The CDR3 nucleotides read TGTGCCAGCAGTTACGCTAGCGGGACCTACGAGCAGTACTTC.

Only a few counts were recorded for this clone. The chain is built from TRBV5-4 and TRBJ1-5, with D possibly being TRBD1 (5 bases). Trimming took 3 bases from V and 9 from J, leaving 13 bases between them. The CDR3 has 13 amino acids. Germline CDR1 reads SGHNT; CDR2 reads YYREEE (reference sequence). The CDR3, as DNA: TGTGCCAGCAGCTCGGAGGGGACCAGGCCCCAGCATTTT. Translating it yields CASSSEGTRPQHF.

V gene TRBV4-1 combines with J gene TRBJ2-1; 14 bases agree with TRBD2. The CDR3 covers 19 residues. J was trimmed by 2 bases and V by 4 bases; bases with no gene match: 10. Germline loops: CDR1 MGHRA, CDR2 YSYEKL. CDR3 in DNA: TGCGCCAGCAGCCCCTCCGGGACTAGCGGGAGATGGGCCTACAATGAGCAGTTCTTC. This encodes CASSPSGTSGRWAYNEQFF.

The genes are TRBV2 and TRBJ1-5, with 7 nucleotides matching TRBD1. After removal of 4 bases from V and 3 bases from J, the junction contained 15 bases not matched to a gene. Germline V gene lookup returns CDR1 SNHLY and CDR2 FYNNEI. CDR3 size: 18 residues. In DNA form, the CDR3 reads TGTGCCAGCAGTGGCAGGACAGGCGGTAGTTTGAACAATCAGCCCCAGCATTTT. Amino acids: CASSGRTGGSLNNQPQHF.

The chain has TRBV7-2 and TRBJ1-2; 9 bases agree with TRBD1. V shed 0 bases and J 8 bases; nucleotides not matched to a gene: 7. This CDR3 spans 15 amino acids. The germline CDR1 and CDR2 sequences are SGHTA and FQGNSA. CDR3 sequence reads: CASSLAGTGSGGYTF. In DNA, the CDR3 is TGTGCCAGCAGCTTAGCGGGGACAGGGTCCGGAGGCTACACCTTC.

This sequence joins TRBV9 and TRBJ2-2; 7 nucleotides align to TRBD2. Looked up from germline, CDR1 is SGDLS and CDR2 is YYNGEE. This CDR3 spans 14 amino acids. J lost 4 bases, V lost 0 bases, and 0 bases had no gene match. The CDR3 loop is CASSVGGGTGELFF. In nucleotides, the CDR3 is TGTGCCAGCAGCGTAGGGGGGGGCACCGGGGAGCTGTTTTTT.

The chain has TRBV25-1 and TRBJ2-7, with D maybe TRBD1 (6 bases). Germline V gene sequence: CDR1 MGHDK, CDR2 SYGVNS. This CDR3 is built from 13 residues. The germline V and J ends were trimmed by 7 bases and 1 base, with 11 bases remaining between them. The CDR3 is CASTRGQSYEQYF. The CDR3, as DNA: TGTGCCAGCACCCGGGGACAATCCTACGAGCAGTACTTC.

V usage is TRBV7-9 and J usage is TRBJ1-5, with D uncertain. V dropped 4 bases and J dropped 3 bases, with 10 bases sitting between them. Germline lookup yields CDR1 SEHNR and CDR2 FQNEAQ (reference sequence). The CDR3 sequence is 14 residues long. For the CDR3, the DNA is TGTGCCAGCAGCTCCACGGGGTTCAATCAGCCCCAGCATTTT. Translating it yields CASSSTGFNQPQHF.

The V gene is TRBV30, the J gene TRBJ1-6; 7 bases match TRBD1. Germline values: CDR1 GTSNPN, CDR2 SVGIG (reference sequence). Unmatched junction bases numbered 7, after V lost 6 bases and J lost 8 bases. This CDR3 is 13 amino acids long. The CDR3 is CACLRDSDSPLHF. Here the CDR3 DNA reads TGTGCCTGCCTGCGGGACAGTGATTCACCCCTCCACTTT.

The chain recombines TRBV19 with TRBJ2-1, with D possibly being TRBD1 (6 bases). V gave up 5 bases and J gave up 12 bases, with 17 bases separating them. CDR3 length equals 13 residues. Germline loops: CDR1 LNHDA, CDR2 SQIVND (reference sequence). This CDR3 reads CASSFPQGLWQFF. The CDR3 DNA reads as TGTGCCAGTAGTTTTCCGCAGGGGCTTTGGCAGTTCTTC.

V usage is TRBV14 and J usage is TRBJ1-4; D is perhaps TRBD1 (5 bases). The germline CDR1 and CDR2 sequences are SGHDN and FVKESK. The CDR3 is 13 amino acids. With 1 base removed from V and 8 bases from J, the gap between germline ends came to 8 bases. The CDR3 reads CASSQGGWEKLFF. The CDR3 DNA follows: TGTGCCAGCAGCCAAGGGGGCTGGGAAAAACTGTTTTTT.

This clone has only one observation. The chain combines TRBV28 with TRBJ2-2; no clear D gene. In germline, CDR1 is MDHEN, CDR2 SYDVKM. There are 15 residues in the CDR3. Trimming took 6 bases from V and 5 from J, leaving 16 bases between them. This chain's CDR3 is CASRPPEDTTGELFF. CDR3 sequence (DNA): TGTGCCAGCAGACCACCTGAGGATACAACCGGGGAGCTGTTTTTT.

The CDR3 loop is CASTQGISGEQYF. The CDR3 nucleotides are TGTGCCAGCACACAAGGAATTTCGGGCGAGCAGTACTTC. The V gene is TRBV7-6, the J gene TRBJ2-7; D is unclear. The CDR3 loop spans 13 amino acids. Germline V CDR1 and CDR2: SGHVS, FNYEAQ. V lost 7 bases to trimming and J lost 6 bases, with 16 bases between them.

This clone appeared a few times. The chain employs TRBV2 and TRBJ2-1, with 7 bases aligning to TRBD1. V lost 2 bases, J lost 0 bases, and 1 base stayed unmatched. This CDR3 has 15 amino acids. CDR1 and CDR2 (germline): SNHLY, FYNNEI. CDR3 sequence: CASSESGGSYNEQFF. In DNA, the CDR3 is TGTGCCAGCAGTGAATCAGGGGGCTCCTACAATGAGCAGTTCTTC.

CDR3 sequence reads: CASSQDLGRETQYF. The CDR3 nucleotides read TGCGCCAGCAGCCAAGATCTAGGGAGAGAGACCCAGTACTTC. The V call is TRBV4-3, the J call TRBJ2-5; D is perhaps TRBD2 (5 bases). The length of the CDR3 is 14 residues. With 0 bases removed from V and 4 bases from J, the gap between germline ends came to 9 bases. Germline V lookup: CDR1 LGHNA, CDR2 YSLEER.

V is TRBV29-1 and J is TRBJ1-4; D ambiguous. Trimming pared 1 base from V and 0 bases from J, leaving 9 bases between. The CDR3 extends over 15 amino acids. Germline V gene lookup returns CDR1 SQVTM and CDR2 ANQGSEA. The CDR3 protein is CSVEAFGTTNEKLFF. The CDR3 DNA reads TGCAGCGTTGAAGCGTTCGGTACAACTAATGAAAAACTGTTTTTT.

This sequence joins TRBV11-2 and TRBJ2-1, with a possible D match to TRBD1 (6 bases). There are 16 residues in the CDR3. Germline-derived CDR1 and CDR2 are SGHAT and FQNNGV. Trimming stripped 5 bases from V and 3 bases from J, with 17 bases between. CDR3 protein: CASSLTTGLNYNEQFF. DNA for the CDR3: TGTGCCAGCAGCCTCACGACAGGCCTCAACTACAATGAGCAGTTCTTC.

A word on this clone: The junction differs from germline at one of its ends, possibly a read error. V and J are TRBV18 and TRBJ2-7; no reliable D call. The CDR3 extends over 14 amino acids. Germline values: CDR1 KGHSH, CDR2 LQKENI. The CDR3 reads CASSPRASDYEQYF. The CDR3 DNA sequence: TGTGCCAGCTCCCCACGGGCCAGTGACTACGAGCAGTACTTC.

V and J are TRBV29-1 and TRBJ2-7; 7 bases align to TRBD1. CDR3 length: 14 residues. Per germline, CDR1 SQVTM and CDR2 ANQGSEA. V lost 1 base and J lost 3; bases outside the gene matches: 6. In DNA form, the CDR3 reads TGCAGCGTTGAAGGGCAAGGGGGCATCTACGAGCAGTACTTC. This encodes CSVEGQGGIYEQYF.

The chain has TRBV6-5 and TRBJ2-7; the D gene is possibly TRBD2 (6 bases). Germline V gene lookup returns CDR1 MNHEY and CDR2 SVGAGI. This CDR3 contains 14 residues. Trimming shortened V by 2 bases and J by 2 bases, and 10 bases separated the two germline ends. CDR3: CASSYMAGPYEQYF. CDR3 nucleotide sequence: TGTGCCAGCAGTTACATGGCGGGGCCCTACGAGCAGTACTTC.

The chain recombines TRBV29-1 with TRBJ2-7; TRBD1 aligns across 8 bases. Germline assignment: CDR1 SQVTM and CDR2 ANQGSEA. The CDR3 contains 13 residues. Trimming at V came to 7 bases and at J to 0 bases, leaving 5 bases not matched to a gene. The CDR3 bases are TGCAGCGGGGGCACAGGGGGCTCCTACGAGCAGTACTTC. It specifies CSGGTGGSYEQYF.

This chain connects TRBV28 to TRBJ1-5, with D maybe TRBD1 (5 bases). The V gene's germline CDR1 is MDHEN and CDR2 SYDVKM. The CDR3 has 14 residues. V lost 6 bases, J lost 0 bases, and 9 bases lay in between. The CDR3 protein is CASRFRDSNQPQHF. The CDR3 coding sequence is TGTGCCAGCAGGTTCAGGGATAGCAATCAGCCCCAGCATTTT.

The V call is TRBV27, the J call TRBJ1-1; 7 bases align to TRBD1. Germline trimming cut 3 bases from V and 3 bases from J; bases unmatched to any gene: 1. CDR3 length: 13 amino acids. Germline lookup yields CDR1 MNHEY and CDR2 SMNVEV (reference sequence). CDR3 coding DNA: TGTGCCAGCAGTTTGACAGGGTACACTGAAGCTTTCTTT. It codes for CASSLTGYTEAFF.

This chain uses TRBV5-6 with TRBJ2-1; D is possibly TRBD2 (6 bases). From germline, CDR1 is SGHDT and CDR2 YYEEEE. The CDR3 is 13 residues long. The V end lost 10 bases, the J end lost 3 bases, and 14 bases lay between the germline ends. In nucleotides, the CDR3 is TGTGCCGGAGGGACGGCAGTCTACAATGAGCAGTTCTTC. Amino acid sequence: CAGGTAVYNEQFF. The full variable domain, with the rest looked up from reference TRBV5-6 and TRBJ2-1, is DAGVTQSPTHLIKTRGQQVTLRCSPKSGHDTVSWYQQALGQGPQFIFQYYEEEERQRGNFPDRFSGHQFPNYSSELNVNALLLGDSALYLCAGGTAVYNEQFFGPGTRLTVL.

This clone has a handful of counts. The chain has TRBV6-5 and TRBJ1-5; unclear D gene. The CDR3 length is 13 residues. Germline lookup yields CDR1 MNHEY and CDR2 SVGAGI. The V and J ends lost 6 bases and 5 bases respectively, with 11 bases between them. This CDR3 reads CASSPGGYQPQHF. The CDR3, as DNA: TGTGCCAGCAGCCCCGGCGGATATCAGCCCCAGCATTTT.

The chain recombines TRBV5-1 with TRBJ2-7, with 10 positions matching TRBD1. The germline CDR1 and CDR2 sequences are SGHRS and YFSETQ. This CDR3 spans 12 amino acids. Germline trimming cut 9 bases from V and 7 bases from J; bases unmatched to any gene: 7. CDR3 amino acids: CATGTGVGEQYF. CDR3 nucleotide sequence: TGCGCCACCGGGACAGGGGTGGGGGAGCAGTACTTC.

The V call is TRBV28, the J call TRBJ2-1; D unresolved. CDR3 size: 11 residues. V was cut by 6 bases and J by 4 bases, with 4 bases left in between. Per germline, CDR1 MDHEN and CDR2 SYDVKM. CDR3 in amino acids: CASRQYNEQFF. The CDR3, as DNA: TGTGCCAGCAGACAATACAATGAGCAGTTCTTC.